These 24 T cell receptor beta chains were sequenced from one sample in a study of T cell responses to AZD1222 COVID-19 vaccine. Some clones are missing from TCRdb's copy, which holds only in-frame ones; the method was immunoSEQ multiplex PCR. The sample consists of under 70,000 clones, 88% of them appearing once. The sample consisted of peripheral blood, taken on day 0 of AZD1222 vaccination. All receptors come from an adult in good health.

The chain is built from TRBV27 and TRBJ2-7, with 9 positions matching TRBD1. There are 14 residues in the CDR3. In germline, CDR1 is MNHEY, CDR2 SMNVEV (reference sequence). V shed 6 bases, J shed 0 bases, and the junction held 3 bases outside the gene matches. CDR3 loop: CASRGDRASYEQYF. DNA for the CDR3: TGTGCCAGCAGGGGGGACAGGGCCTCCTACGAGCAGTACTTC.

The genes are TRBV28 and TRBJ2-7; no clear D. Between the trimmed V and J ends, which lost 2 bases and 4 bases, there was a span of 15 bases. This CDR3 has 15 amino acids. CDR1 is MDHEN, CDR2 SYDVKM, per germline. CDR3 amino acids: CASSLDLGSNYEQYF. The CDR3 region has the DNA TGTGCCAGCAGTTTAGATCTCGGGTCAAATTACGAGCAGTACTTC. The variable domain in full, with the rest retrieved from reference TRBV28 and TRBJ2-7, is DVKVTQSSRYLVKRTGEKVFLECVQDMDHENMFWYRQDPGLGLRLIYFSYDVKMKEKGDIPEGYSVSREKKERFSLILESASTNQTSMYLCASSLDLGSNYEQYFGPGTRLTVT.

The V and J genes are TRBV7-2 and TRBJ2-7; 9 nucleotides agree with TRBD2. Germline lookup yields CDR1 SGHTA and CDR2 FQGNSA. The CDR3 runs 15 residues. V dropped 3 bases and J dropped 6; count of bases not matched to a gene: 9. CDR3 DNA sequence: TGTGCCAGCAGCTTTAGCGGGAGTTCCCCTCTCGAGCAGTACTTC. Protein product: CASSFSGSSPLEQYF.

The rearrangement links TRBV9 to TRBJ1-6; D gene unclear. Trimming shortened V by 3 bases and J by 8 bases, and 15 bases separated the two germline ends. The CDR3 runs to 15 residues. Looked up from germline, CDR1 is SGDLS and CDR2 is YYNGEE. The CDR3 protein is CASSGLPDGDSPLHF. Written as DNA, the CDR3 is TGTGCCAGCAGCGGACTTCCGGACGGCGATTCACCCCTCCACTTT.

Details on this clone: Compared with germline, one end of the junction differs, possibly owing to a read error. The rearrangement uses TRBV15 and TRBJ2-1; TRBD2 matches 10 bases. Germline V gives CDR1 LNHNV, CDR2 YYDKDF (reference sequence). There are 17 residues in the CDR3. This CDR3 is CATRRDLASGSYNEQFF. The CDR3 DNA reads TGTGCCACCAGAAGAGATCTAGCTAGCGGGAGCTACAATGAGCAGTTCTTC.

The rearrangement links TRBV4-3 to TRBJ1-2; possible D gene TRBD1, 5 bases. The CDR3 sequence is 16 residues long. With 0 bases removed from V and 5 bases from J, the gap between germline ends came to 16 bases. Germline CDR1 LGHNA, CDR2 YSLEER. In DNA, the CDR3 is TGCGCCAGCAGCCAAGAATCGGGGTCCGGGGGGTATGGCTACACCTTC. It yields the protein CASSQESGSGGYGYTF.

The chain carries TRBV5-8 and TRBJ1-5; possible D gene TRBD1, 5 bases. The CDR3 length is 15 residues. CDR1 and CDR2 from the germline V gene are SGHTS and YDEGEE. V shed 0 bases and J shed 3 bases, with 10 bases lying between them. CDR3 nucleotide sequence: TGTGCCAGCAGCTTGGCGGGGCAGGACAATCAGCCCCAGCATTTT. Translating it yields CASSLAGQDNQPQHF. Filled out from reference TRBV5-8 and TRBJ1-5, the complete variable domain reads EAGVTQSPTHLIKTRGQQATLRCSPISGHTSVYWYQQALGLGLQFLLWYDEGEERNRGNFPPRFSGRQFPNYSSELNVNALELEDSALYLCASSLAGQDNQPQHFGDGTRLSIL.

The genes are TRBV10-2 and TRBJ2-1; 9 bases fit TRBD2. Per germline, CDR1 WSHSY and CDR2 SAAADI. The CDR3 extends over 14 amino acids. V lost 6 bases and J lost 2; bases outside the gene matches: 2. The CDR3 here is CASSLAGTYNEQFF. CDR3 nucleotides: TGCGCCAGCAGCCTAGCGGGGACCTACAATGAGCAGTTCTTC.

The chain combines TRBV2 with TRBJ1-6; TRBD1 agrees at 9 bases. Germline V CDR1 and CDR2: SNHLY, FYNNEI. The junction had 12 bases not matched to a gene; V was cut back by 11 bases and J by 10 bases. The CDR3 covers 14 residues. The CDR3 here is CAGGLGTGRSPLHF. In DNA form, the CDR3 reads TGTGCCGGAGGACTCGGGACAGGGCGCTCACCCCTCCACTTT.

The V gene is TRBV11-1, the J gene TRBJ2-7; 12 bases agree with TRBD2. The CDR3 runs to 15 residues. V shed 8 bases, J shed 3 bases, and the junction held 8 bases outside the gene matches. The germline gives CDR1 SGHAT, CDR2 FQDESV (reference sequence). The chain's CDR3 is CASHPGLAGYYEQYF. The DNA for the CDR3 is TGTGCCAGCCACCCGGGACTAGCGGGTTACTACGAGCAGTACTTC.

The CDR3 spells CASSITGTGGEAFF. The CDR3 nucleotides read TGTGCCAGCAGCATAACCGGGACAGGGGGGGAAGCTTTCTTT. V usage is TRBV7-2 and J usage is TRBJ1-1; 11 bases are a match to TRBD1. CDR1 SGHTA and CDR2 FQGNSA come from the germline V gene. With 5 bases clipped from V and 8 bases from J, the junction kept 7 bases outside the gene matches. The CDR3 is 14 residues long. Combining the CDR3 with reference TRBV7-2 and TRBJ1-1 gives the whole variable domain GAGVSQSPSNKVTEKGKDVELRCDPISGHTALYWYRQSLGQGLEFLIYFQGNSAPDKSGLPSDRFSAERTGGSVSTLTIQRTQQEDSAVYLCASSITGTGGEAFFGQGTRLTVV.

The CDR3 is CAISESGTDNTEAFF. As DNA, the CDR3 is TGTGCCATCAGTGAGTCGGGGACAGATAACACTGAAGCTTTCTTT. This rearrangement joins TRBV10-3 to TRBJ1-1; 7 nucleotides match TRBD1. The junction had 3 bases not matched to a gene; V was cut back by 0 bases and J by 2 bases. The CDR3 extends over 15 amino acids. Per germline, CDR1 ENHRY and CDR2 SYGVKD.

The rearrangement joins TRBV18 to TRBJ2-1; D unclear. Trimming left V 0 bases short and J 0 bases short, with 12 bases between. Germline V lookup: CDR1 KGHSH, CDR2 LQKENI. The CDR3 is 17 residues long. Here the CDR3 reads CASSPPPFRSSYNEQFF. The CDR3 coding sequence is TGTGCCAGCTCACCACCGCCTTTTAGGAGCTCCTACAATGAGCAGTTCTTC.

The sample holds a few counts of this clone. This sequence joins TRBV7-2 and TRBJ2-3; 14 positions match TRBD2. The CDR3 sequence is 17 residues long. Germline values: CDR1 SGHTA, CDR2 FQGNSA. The V gene end was trimmed by 1 base and the J gene end by 3 bases; junction bases not matched to a gene: 3. CDR3 nucleotides: TGTGCCAGCAGCTTAGTTGGGACTAGCGGGAGTACAGATACGCAGTATTTT. Amino acid sequence: CASSLVGTSGSTDTQYF.

The chain carries TRBV2 and TRBJ2-1; 7 nucleotides agree with TRBD2. This CDR3 spans 11 amino acids. J was trimmed by 10 bases and V by 6 bases; bases with no gene match: 3. Germline V CDR1 and CDR2: SNHLY, FYNNEI. In nucleotides, the CDR3 is TGTGCCAGCAGGGCGGGAGCCGAGCAGTTCTTC. This gives the protein CASRAGAEQFF. Combining the CDR3 with reference TRBV2 and TRBJ2-1 gives the whole variable domain EPEVTQTPSHQVTQMGQEVILRCVPISNHLYFYWYRQILGQKVEFLVSFYNNEISEKSEIFDDQFSVERPDGSNFTLKIRSTKLEDSAMYFCASRAGAEQFFGPGTRLTVL.

This chain joins TRBV28 and TRBJ1-2; weak D call: TRBD1 (5 bases). The CDR3 length is 11 residues. The V gene lost 5 bases and the J gene lost 7 bases, with 8 bases spanning the gap. Germline-derived CDR1 and CDR2 are MDHEN and SYDVKM. The chain's CDR3 is CASSGDLGYTF. Written as DNA, the CDR3 is TGTGCCAGCAGTGGGGACCTTGGCTACACCTTC.

V and J are TRBV7-6 and TRBJ2-6; weak D call: TRBD2 (5 bases). The ends were cut back, 5 bases at V and 2 bases at J, with 10 bases in the middle. The CDR3 has 15 residues. The germline gives CDR1 SGHVS, CDR2 FNYEAQ. CDR3: CASSPRGTGANVLTF. In nucleotides, the CDR3 is TGTGCCAGCAGCCCCCGGGGAACTGGGGCCAACGTCCTGACTTTC.

This sequence joins TRBV30 and TRBJ1-1; 10 bases line up with TRBD1. The germline V gene has CDR1 GTSNPN and CDR2 SVGIG (reference sequence). This CDR3 comprises 14 residues. V lost 2 bases to trimming and J lost 4 bases; unmatched junction nucleotides: 4. The CDR3 nucleotides are TGTGCCTGGAGTCCCTGGGACAGGGGCACTGAAGCTTTCTTT. This codes for CAWSPWDRGTEAFF.

This chain connects TRBV5-4 to TRBJ2-1; D not resolved. CDR3 length equals 12 residues. Germline CDR1 and CDR2: SGHNT and YYREEE (reference sequence). V dropped 8 bases and J dropped 10 bases, with 16 bases sitting between them. CDR3 sequence: CASRSLLDEQFF. The DNA for the CDR3 is TGTGCCAGTCGGAGCCTCCTGGACGAGCAGTTCTTC.

The genes are TRBV19 and TRBJ2-5; D possibly matches TRBD1 or TRBD2 (5 bases each). V lost 3 bases and J 2 bases, leaving 13 bases between the germline ends. Germline assignment: CDR1 LNHDA and CDR2 SQIVND (reference sequence). This CDR3 is 15 amino acids long. The CDR3 DNA sequence: TGTGCCAGTAGTATCGAAGGGACGGAACAAGAGACCCAGTACTTC. This codes for CASSIEGTEQETQYF.

The chain's CDR3 is CASSTDRGLMNTEAFF. The CDR3 nucleotides read TGTGCCAGTAGTACGGACAGGGGGCTAATGAACACTGAAGCTTTCTTT. This chain links TRBV19 with TRBJ1-1; 11 bases are shared with TRBD1. This CDR3 has 16 residues. V shed 4 bases, J shed 0 bases, and the junction held 4 bases outside the gene matches. Germline V gives CDR1 LNHDA, CDR2 SQIVND (reference sequence).

The V and J genes are TRBV2 and TRBJ2-7; D unresolved. This CDR3 has 13 residues. Trimming removed 3 bases at V and 2 bases at J, with 8 bases between. CDR1 is SNHLY and CDR2 is FYNNEI in the germline V gene. CDR3 DNA sequence: TGTGCCAGCAGTGAGCCCTTCACCTACGAGCAGTACTTC. The encoded protein is CASSEPFTYEQYF.

CDR3 bases: TGTGCCATCAGTGAGTCGTGGAGGGGAGAGACCCAGTACTTC. This gives the protein CAISESWRGETQYF. This chain connects TRBV10-3 to TRBJ2-5; a possible D gene is TRBD2 (6 bases). Trimming removed 0 bases from V and 4 bases from J, with 9 bases in between. CDR3 length: 14 amino acids. CDR1 and CDR2 from the germline V gene are ENHRY and SYGVKD.

The chain links TRBV9 to TRBJ2-1; TRBD2 matches at 8 bases. Trimming at V came to 1 base and at J to 7 bases, leaving 4 bases not matched to a gene. This CDR3 comprises 14 residues. Germline V gene data show CDR1 as SGDLS and CDR2 as YYNGEE. The CDR3 nucleotides read TGTGCCAGCAGCGTATTAAGCGGGGGTAATGAGCAGTTCTTC. Protein: CASSVLSGGNEQFF.